Here is one TCR beta chain with its context. Its target is unknown. The record originates from a study of siplizumab effects on memory and regulatory T cells. Germline-derived CDR1 and CDR2 are MNHNY and SVGAGI (reference sequence). Trimming pared 4 bases from V and 5 bases from J, leaving 8 bases between. This CDR3 spans 12 amino acids. Clones were read by immunoSEQ multiplex PCR, and TCRdb kept only the in-frame ones, dropping some. Among about 100,000 clones listed, around 92% were seen once. Study-wide points: Controls had more than 25% Treg-derived mappable alloreactive CD4+ clones on average, versus approximately 70% with siplizumab.

The genes are TRBV6-6 and TRBJ1-1; the D gene is possibly TRBD1 (6 bases). The specimen was CD4+ T cells sorted from blood. This TCR came from a human donor in good health. CDR3 protein: CASSSQGTEAFF. CDR3 in DNA: TGTGCCAGCAGTTCCCAGGGGACTGAAGCTTTCTTT.